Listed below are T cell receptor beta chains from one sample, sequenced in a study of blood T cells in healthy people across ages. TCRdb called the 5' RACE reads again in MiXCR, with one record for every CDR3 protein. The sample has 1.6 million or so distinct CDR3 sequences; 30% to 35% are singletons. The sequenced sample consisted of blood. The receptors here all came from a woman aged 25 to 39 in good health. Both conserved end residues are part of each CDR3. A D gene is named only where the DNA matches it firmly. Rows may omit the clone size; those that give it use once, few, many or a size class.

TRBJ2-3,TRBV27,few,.,CASSPEGLIRTDTQYF,TGTGCCAGCAGTCCTGAGGGCCTAATCCGCACAGATACGCAGTATTTT
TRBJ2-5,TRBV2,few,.,CASSEVDTGLKTQYF,TGTGCCAGCAGTGAAGTCGATACAGGGTTAAAGACCCAGTACTTC
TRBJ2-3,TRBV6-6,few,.,CASIGGDTQYF,TGTGCCAGCATAGGAGGAGATACGCAGTATTTT
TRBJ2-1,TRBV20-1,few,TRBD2,CSAQSGLADYNEQFF,TGCAGTGCTCAATCGGGACTAGCAGATTACAATGAGCAGTTCTTC
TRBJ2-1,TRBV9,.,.,CASSVATQGNEQFF,TGTGCCAGCAGCGTAGCTACCCAGGGGAATGAGCAGTTCTTC
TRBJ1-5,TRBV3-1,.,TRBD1,CASSQEAGGASNQPQHF,TGTGCCAGCAGCCAAGAGGCAGGGGGCGCGAGCAATCAGCCCCAGCATTTT
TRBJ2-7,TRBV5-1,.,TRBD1,CASSDGTADTYEQYF,TGCGCCAGCAGCGATGGGACAGCGGACACCTACGAGCAGTACTTC
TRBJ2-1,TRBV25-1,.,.,CASSEGGIVGNEQFF,TGTGCCAGCAGTGAGGGTGGTATAGTGGGGAATGAGCAGTTCTTC
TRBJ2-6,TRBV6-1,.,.,CASRAGVYSGANVLTF,TGTGCCAGCAGAGCAGGGGTCTACTCTGGGGCCAACGTCCTGACTTTC
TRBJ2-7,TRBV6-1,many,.,CASSEYRQDEQYF,TGTGCCAGCAGTGAATATCGACAGGACGAGCAGTACTTC
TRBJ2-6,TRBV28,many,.,CASSFPGANVLTF,TGTGCCAGCAGTTTCCCTGGGGCCAACGTCCTGACTTTC
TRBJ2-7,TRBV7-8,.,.,CASSPRDGPYEQYF,TGTGCCAGCAGCCCCCGGGACGGTCCCTACGAGCAGTACTTC
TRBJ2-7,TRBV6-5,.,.,CARYRVAYEQYF,TGTGCCAGATACAGGGTTGCCTACGAGCAGTACTTC
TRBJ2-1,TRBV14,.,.,CASSSGRGEQFF,TGTGCCAGCAGCAGCGGACGTGGTGAGCAGTTCTTC
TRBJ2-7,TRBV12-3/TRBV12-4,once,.,CASSRGLHYEQYF,TGTGCCAGCAGTAGGGGACTGCATTACGAGCAGTACTTC
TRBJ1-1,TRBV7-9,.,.,CASSLGDGEAFF,TGTGCCAGCAGCTTGGGGGATGGTGAAGCTTTCTTT
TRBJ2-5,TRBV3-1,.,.,CASSRKATRETQYF,TGTGCCAGCAGCAGGAAGGCGACTCGGGAGACCCAGTACTTC
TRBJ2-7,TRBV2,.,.,CASSERQYTSYEQYF,TGTGCCAGCAGTGAAAGGCAGTATACATCCTACGAGCAGTACTTC
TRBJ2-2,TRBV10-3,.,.,CAISQGHSGELFF,TGTGCCATCAGCCAGGGACATTCCGGGGAGCTGTTTTTT
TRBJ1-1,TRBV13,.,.,CASRNDTHTEAFF,TGTGCCAGCAGAAACGACACACACACTGAAGCTTTCTTT
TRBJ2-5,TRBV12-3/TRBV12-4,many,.,CASSLQPRGQETQYF,TGTGCCAGCAGTTTGCAGCCTAGAGGCCAAGAGACCCAGTACTTC
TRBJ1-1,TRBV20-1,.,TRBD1,CSADQGALQVLPYAFF,TGCAGTGCTGACCAGGGGGCGTTACAGGTTTTGCCGTATGCTTTCTTT
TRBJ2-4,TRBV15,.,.,CATSRDAGLTKNIQYF,TGTGCCACCAGCAGAGATGCAGGCCTAACCAAAAACATTCAGTACTTC
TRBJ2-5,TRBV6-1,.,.,CASSEDSRTGTQYF,TGTGCCAGCAGTGAAGATTCCCGTACGGGGACCCAGTACTTC
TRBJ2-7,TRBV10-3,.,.,CAISEPDRPNVYEQYF,TGTGCCATCAGTGAGCCGGACAGACCGAACGTCTACGAGCAGTACTTC
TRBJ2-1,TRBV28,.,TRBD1,CVSSEDRAYNEQFF,TGTGTCAGCAGTGAGGACAGGGCCTACAATGAGCAGTTCTTC
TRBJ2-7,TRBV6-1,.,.,CACSSGVRSYEQYF,TGTGCCTGCAGTTCAGGGGTCCGGTCCTACGAGCAGTACTTC
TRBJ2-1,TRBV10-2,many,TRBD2,CASSAPSGGEQFF,TGCGCCAGCAGTGCCCCTAGCGGGGGGGAGCAGTTCTTC
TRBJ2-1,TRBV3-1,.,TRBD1,CASTRDREDNEQFF,TGTGCCAGCACCCGGGACAGGGAGGACAATGAGCAGTTCTTC
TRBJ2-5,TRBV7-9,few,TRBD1,CASSSGQGVETQYF,TGTGCCAGCAGCTCGGGACAGGGTGTTGAGACCCAGTACTTC
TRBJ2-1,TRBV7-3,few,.,CASSPAGTQNEQFF,TGTGCCAGCAGCCCCGCCGGGACCCAGAATGAGCAGTTCTTC
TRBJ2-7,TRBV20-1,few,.,CSAGPGHSSYEQYF,TGCAGCGCAGGACCGGGGCACAGCTCCTACGAGCAGTACTTC
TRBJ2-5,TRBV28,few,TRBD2,CASTNRGGPGETQYF,TGTGCCAGCACTAACCGGGGAGGGCCGGGAGAGACCCAGTACTTC
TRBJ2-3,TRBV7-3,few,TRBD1,CASSSGQGISTDTQYF,TGTGCCAGCAGCTCAGGACAGGGTATTAGCACAGATACGCAGTATTTT
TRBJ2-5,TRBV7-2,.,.,CASNHGWGPRGSQETQYF,TGTGCCAGCAACCACGGTTGGGGACCCCGGGGGAGCCAAGAGACCCAGTACTTC
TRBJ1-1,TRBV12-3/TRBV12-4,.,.,CASSHHRVGDTEAFF,TGTGCCAGCAGCCACCACAGGGTGGGGGACACTGAAGCTTTCTTT
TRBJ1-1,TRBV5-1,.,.,CASSLGMETEAFF,TGCGCCAGCAGCTTAGGAATGGAGACTGAAGCTTTCTTT
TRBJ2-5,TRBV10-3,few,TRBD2,CAISSGGYQETQYF,TGTGCCATCTCAAGCGGGGGGTACCAAGAGACCCAGTACTTC
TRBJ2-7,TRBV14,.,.,CASSVTGTNEQYF,TGTGCCAGCAGTGTCACAGGGACCAACGAGCAGTACTTC
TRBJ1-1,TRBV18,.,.,CASSPGRQIEAFF,TGTGCCAGCTCACCAGGGCGCCAGATCGAAGCTTTCTTT
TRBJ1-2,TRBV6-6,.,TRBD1,CASSNDRAYGYTF,TGTGCCAGCAGTAACGACAGGGCCTATGGCTACACCTTC
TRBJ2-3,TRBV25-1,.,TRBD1,CASSVQGTYTDTQYF,TGTGCCAGCAGTGTACAGGGGACATACACAGATACGCAGTATTTT